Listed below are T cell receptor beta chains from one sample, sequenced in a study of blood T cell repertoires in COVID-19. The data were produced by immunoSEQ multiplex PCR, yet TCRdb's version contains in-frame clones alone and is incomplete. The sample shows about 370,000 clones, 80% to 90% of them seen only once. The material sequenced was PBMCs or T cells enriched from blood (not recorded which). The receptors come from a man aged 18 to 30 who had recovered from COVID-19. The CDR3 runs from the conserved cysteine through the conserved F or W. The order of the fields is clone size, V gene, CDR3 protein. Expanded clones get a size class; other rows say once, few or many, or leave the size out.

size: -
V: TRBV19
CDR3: CASSIDPRGNQPQHF

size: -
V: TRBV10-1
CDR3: CASSKDRHNSPLHF

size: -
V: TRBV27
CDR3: CASSFSRTADYEQYF

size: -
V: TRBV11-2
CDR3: CASSLDRETQYF

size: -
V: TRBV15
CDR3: CATRPSDSYGYTF

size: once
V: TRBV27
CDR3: CASSSLRTGGASDYTF

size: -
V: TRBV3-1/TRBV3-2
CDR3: CASSQGGAPEQYF

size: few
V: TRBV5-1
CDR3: CASSLDRPNYGYTF

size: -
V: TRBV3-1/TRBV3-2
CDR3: CASSQLETGELFF

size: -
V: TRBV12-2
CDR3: CASRLRSLIRGLETQYF

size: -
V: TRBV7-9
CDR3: CASSHSSGNTIYF

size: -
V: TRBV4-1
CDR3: CASSQAEGANYGYTF

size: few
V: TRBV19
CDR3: CASSIRTGRTNTEAFF

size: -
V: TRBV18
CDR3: CASSPGTANEKLFF

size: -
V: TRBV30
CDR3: CAWDVGGDQPQHF